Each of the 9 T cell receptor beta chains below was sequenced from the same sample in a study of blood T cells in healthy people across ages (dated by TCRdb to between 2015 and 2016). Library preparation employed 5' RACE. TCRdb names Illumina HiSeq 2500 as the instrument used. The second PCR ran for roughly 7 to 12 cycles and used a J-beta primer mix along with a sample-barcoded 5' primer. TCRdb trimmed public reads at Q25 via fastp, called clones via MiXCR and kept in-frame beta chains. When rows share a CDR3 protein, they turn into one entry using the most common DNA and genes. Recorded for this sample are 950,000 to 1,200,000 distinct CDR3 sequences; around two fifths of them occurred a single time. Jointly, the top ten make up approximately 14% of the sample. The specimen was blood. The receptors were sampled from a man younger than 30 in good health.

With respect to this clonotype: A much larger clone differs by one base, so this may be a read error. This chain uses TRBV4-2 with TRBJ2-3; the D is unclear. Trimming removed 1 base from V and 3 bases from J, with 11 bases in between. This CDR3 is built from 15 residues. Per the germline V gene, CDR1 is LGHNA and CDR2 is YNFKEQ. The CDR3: CASSQGNMVTDTQYF. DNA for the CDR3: TGTGCCAGCAGCCAAGGGAACATGGTGACAGATACGCAGTATTTT.

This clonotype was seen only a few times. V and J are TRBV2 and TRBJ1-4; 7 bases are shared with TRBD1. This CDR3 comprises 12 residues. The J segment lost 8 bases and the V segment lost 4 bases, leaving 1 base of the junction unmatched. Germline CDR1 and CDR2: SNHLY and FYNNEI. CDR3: CASSVQGEKLFF. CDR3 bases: TGTGCCAGCAGTGTACAGGGGGAAAAACTGTTTTTT.

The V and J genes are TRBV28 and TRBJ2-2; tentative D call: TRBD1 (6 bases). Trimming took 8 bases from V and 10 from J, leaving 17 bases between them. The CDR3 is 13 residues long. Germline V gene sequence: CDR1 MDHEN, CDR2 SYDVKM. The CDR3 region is CASRIHREMELFF. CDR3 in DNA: TGTGCCAGCCGGATCCACAGGGAAATGGAGCTGTTTTTT.

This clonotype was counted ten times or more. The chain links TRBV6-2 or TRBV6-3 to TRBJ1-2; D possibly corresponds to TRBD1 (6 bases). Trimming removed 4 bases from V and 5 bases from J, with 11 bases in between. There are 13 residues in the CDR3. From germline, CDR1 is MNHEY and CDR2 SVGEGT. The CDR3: CASSSAGAYGYTF. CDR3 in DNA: TGTGCCAGCAGTTCGGCAGGGGCGTATGGCTACACCTTC.

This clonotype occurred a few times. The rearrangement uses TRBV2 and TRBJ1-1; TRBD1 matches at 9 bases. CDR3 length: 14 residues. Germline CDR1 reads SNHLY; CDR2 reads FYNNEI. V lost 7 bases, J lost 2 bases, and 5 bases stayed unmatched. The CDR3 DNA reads TGTGCCAGCAAGACAGGGGGACCAAACACTGAAGCTTTCTTT. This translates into CASKTGGPNTEAFF.

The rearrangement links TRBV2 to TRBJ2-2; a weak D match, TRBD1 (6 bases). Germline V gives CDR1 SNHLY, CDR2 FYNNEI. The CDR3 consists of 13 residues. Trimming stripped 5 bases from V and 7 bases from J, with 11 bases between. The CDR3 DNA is TGTGCCAGCAGTACACAGGGTGGCGGGGAGCTGTTTTTT. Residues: CASSTQGGGELFF. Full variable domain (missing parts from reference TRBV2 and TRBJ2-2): EPEVTQTPSHQVTQMGQEVILRCVPISNHLYFYWYRQILGQKVEFLVSFYNNEISEKSEIFDDQFSVERPDGSNFTLKIRSTKLEDSAMYFCASSTQGGGELFFGEGSRLTVL.

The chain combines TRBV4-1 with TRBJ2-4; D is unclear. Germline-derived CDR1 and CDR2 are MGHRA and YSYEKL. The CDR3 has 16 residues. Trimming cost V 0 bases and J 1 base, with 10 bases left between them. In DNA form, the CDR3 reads TGCGCCAGCAGCCAAGAACTGGGTTCGGCCAAAAACATTCAGTACTTC. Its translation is CASSQELGSAKNIQYF.

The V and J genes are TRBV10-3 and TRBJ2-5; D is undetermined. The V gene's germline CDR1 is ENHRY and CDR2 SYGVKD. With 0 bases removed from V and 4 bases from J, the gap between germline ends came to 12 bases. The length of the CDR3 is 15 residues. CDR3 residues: CAISESNQRGETQYF. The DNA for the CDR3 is TGTGCCATCAGTGAGTCGAACCAGCGAGGAGAGACCCAGTACTTC.

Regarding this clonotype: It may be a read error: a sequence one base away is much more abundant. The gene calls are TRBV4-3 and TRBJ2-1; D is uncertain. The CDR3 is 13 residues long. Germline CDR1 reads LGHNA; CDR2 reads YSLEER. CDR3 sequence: CAGSHGPYNEQFF. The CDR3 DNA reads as TGCGCCGGCAGCCATGGACCCTACAATGAGCAGTTCTTC.